The 4 T cell receptor beta chains given below trace back to one sample, sequenced in a study of early T cells in non-severe SARS-CoV-2 infection. TCRdb re-analysed the 5' RACE reads in MiXCR, keeping a single row per CDR3 protein. The sample has some 80,000 distinct CDR3 sequences, roughly an eighth seen once; the top ten hold around 16%. The starting material was whole blood, obtained at baseline. The source of these receptors is an adult who was a healthcare worker with PCR-confirmed SARS-CoV-2 infection or an uninfected control (not recorded which). The donor label of this sample is uncertain.

In its sample, this clonotype was seen a few times. The chain couples TRBV18 to TRBJ2-7; tentative D call: TRBD2 (5 bases). Between the trimmed V and J ends, which lost 0 bases and 7 bases, there was a span of 10 bases. In germline, CDR1 is KGHSH, CDR2 LQKENI. This CDR3 contains 13 residues. The CDR3 bases are TGTGCCAGCTCACCACCTGGAGGCTGGGAGCAGTACTTC. Its protein product is CASSPPGGWEQYF.

This clonotype was seen only a few times. The chain joins TRBV4-2 to TRBJ2-3; TRBD1 aligns across 7 bases. Germline V gives CDR1 LGHNA, CDR2 YNFKEQ. Trimming at V came to 0 bases and at J to 0 bases, leaving 9 bases not matched to a gene. This CDR3 contains 18 residues. The DNA for the CDR3 is TGTGCCAGCAGCCAAGAAGGCAGGGGGAGTTCTAGCACAGATACGCAGTATTTT. Its translation is CASSQEGRGSSSTDTQYF.

The V call is TRBV29-1, the J call TRBJ1-6; 9 bases are a match to TRBD1. The CDR3 has 16 residues. With V trimmed by 7 bases and J by 14 bases, 21 bases remained unmatched. Germline V gene data show CDR1 as SQVTM and CDR2 as ANQGSEA. The CDR3 spells CSANQMSRDRALSLHF. The CDR3 DNA reads TGCAGCGCAAATCAGATGTCACGGGACAGGGCCCTATCCCTCCACTTT. The entire variable domain, with the rest obtained from reference TRBV29-1 and TRBJ1-6, is as follows: SAVISQKPSRDICQRGTSLTIQCQVDSQVTMMFWYRQQPGQSLTLIATANQGSEATYESGFVIDKFPISRPNLTFSTLTVSNMSPEDSSIYLCSANQMSRDRALSLHFGNGTRLTVT.

The chain joins TRBV3-1 to TRBJ2-3; 8 nucleotides agree with TRBD2. The CDR3 length is 15 residues. J was trimmed by 4 bases and V by 1 base; bases with no gene match: 4. Germline V CDR1 and CDR2: LGHDT, YNNKEL (reference sequence). The CDR3 protein is CASSQVSGRADTQYF. For the CDR3, the DNA is TGTGCCAGCAGCCAAGTTTCCGGGAGGGCAGATACGCAGTATTTT.